This TCR beta chain came from a study of spatial heterogeneity in lung cancer. Study background: In raw reads, more than 8.5 appearances on average were recorded for each unique TCR and UMI combination.

The CDR3 extends over 16 amino acids. The germline V gene encodes CDR1 SGDLS and CDR2 YYNGEE. The V segment lost 0 bases and the J segment 5 bases; nucleotides outside the gene matches: 10. Noted time point: sample taken at primary tumor resection. TCRdb itself ran the 5' RACE reads through MiXCR, one entry per CDR3 protein. The table has over 8,500 distinct CDR3 sequences, roughly 5.5% seen once. Findings of the study overall: Counts of expanded alpha and beta TCRs within tumors tracked the tumor nonsynonymous mutation count.

This clonotype was observed at least ten times. Antigen: not known. The TCR originated in a female donor with early-stage non-small cell lung cancer. Sequencing was performed on lung tumor tissue, taken at surgery. The chain uses TRBV9 and TRBJ2-5; TRBD2 matches at 7 bases. The chain's CDR3 is CASSVGLADGVETQYF. CDR3 DNA: TGTGCCAGCAGCGTAGGTCTAGCGGACGGGGTTGAGACCCAGTACTTC.